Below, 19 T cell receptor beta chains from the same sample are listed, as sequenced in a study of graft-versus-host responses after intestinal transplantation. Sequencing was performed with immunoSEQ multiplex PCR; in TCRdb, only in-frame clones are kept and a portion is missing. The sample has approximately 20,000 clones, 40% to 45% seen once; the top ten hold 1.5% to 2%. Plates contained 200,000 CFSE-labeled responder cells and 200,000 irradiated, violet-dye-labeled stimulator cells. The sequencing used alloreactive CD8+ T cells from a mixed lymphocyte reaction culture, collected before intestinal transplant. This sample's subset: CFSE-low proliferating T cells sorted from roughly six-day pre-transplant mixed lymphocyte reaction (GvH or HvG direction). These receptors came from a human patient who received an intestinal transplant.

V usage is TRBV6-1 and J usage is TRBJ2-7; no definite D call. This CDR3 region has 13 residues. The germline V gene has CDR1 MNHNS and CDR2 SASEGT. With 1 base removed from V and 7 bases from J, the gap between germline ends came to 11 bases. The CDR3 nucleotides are TGTGCCAGCAGTGAAGTACGCGGAATAGAGCAGTACTTC. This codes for CASSEVRGIEQYF.

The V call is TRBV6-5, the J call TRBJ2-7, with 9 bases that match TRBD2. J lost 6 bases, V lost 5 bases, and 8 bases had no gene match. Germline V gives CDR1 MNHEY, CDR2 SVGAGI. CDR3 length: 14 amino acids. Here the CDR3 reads CASSTGLALLEQYF. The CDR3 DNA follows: TGTGCCAGCAGTACGGGACTAGCCCTTCTCGAGCAGTACTTC.

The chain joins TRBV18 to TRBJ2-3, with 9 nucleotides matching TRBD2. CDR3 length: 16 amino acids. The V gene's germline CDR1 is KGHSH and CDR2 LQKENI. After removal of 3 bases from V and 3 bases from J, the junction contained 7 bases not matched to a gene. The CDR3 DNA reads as TGTGCCAGCTCACCTGGACTAGCGTTGAGGACAGATACGCAGTATTTT. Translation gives CASSPGLALRTDTQYF. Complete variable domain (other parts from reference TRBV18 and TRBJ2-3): NAGVMQNPRHLVRRRGQEARLRCSPMKGHSHVYWYRQLPEEGLKFMVYLQKENIIDESGMPKERFSAEFPKEGPSILRIQQVVRGDSAAYFCASSPGLALRTDTQYFGPGTRLTVL.

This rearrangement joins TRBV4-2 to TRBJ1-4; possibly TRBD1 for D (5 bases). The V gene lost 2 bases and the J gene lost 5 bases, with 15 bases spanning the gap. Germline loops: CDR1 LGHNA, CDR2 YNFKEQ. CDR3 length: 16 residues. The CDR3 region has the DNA TGTGCCAGCAGCCAATATCTCGGGGGGGAGAATGAAAAACTGTTTTTT. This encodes CASSQYLGGENEKLFF.

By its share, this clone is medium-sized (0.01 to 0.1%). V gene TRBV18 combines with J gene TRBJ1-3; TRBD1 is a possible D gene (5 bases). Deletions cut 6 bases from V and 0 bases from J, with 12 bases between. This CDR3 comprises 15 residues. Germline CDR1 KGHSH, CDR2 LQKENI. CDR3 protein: CASSQTDTSGNTIYF. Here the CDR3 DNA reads TGTGCCAGCTCCCAGACAGATACCTCTGGAAACACCATATATTTT. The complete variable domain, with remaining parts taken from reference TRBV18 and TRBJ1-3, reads NAGVMQNPRHLVRRRGQEARLRCSPMKGHSHVYWYRQLPEEGLKFMVYLQKENIIDESGMPKERFSAEFPKEGPSILRIQQVVRGDSAAYFCASSQTDTSGNTIYFGEGSWLTVV.

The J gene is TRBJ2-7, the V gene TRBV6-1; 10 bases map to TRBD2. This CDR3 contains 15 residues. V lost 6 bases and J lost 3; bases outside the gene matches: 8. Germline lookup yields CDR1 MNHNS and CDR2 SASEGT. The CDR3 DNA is TGTGCCAGCAGCCTACGCCGGACTAGCGGCTACGAGCAGTACTTC. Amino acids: CASSLRRTSGYEQYF.

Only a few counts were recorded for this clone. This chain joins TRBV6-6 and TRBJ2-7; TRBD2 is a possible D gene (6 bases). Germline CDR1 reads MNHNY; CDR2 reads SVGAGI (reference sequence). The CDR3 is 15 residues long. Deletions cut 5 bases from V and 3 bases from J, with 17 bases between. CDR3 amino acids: CASSPPGLQDYEQYF. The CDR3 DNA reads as TGTGCCAGCAGTCCGCCGGGACTCCAAGACTACGAGCAGTACTTC.

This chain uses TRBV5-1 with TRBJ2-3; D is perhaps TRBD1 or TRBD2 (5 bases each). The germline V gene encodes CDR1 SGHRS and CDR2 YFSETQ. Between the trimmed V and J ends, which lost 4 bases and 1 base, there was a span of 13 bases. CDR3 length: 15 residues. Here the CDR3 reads CASSAGTLGTDTQYF. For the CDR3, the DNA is TGCGCCAGCAGCGCTGGGACCCTAGGCACAGATACGCAGTATTTT.

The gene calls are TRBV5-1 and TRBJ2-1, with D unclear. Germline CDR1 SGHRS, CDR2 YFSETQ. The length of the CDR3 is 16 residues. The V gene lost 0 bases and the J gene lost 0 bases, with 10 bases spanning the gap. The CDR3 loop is CASSLGAGSSYNEQFF. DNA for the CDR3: TGCGCCAGCAGCTTGGGTGCCGGTTCCTCCTACAATGAGCAGTTCTTC. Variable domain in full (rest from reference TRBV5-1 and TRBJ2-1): KAGVTQTPRYLIKTRGQQVTLSCSPISGHRSVSWYQQTPGQGLQFLFEYFSETQRNKGNFPGRFSGRQFSNSRSEMNVSTLELGDSALYLCASSLGAGSSYNEQFFGPGTRLTVL.

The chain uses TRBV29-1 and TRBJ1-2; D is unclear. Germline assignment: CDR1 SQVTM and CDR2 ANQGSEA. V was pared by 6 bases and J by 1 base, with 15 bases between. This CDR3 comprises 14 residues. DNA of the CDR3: TGCAGCGTGGCGCTGCAGTCCGGTAACTATGGCTACACCTTC. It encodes CSVALQSGNYGYTF.

This CDR3 is CASSEAPKQYF. The CDR3 bases are TGTGCCAGCAGTGAAGCCCCGAAACAGTACTTC. This chain uses TRBV2 with TRBJ2-7, with no clear D. The CDR3 runs to 11 residues. Germline CDR1 SNHLY, CDR2 FYNNEI. Trimming stripped 0 bases from V and 10 bases from J, with 7 bases between.

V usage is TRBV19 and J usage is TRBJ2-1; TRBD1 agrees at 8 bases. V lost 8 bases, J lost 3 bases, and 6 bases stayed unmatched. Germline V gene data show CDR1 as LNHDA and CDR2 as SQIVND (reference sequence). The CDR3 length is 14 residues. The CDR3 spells CASGTGTGYNEQFF. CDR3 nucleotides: TGTGCCAGTGGGACCGGGACAGGCTACAATGAGCAGTTCTTC.

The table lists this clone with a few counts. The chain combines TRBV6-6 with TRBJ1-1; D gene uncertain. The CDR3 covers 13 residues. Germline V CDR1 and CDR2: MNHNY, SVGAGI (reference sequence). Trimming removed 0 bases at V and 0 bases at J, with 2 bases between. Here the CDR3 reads CASSYSMNTEAFF. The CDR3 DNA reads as TGTGCCAGCAGTTACTCGATGAACACTGAAGCTTTCTTT.

CDR3 loop: CASSPRTGFIGGYTF. The DNA for the CDR3 is TGCGCCAGCAGCCCACGGACAGGGTTCATAGGCGGCTACACCTTC. The chain employs TRBV5-1 and TRBJ1-2, with 8 bases identical to TRBD1. V lost 4 bases to trimming and J lost 8 bases; unmatched junction nucleotides: 13. Per germline, CDR1 SGHRS and CDR2 YFSETQ. The CDR3 extends over 15 amino acids.

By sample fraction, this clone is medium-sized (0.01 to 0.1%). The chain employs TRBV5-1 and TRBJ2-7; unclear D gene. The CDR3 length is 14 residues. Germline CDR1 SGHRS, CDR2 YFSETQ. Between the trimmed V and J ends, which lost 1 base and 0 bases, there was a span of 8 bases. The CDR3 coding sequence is TGCGCCAGCAGCTTGTCAGCCAGCTCCTACGAGCAGTACTTC. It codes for CASSLSASSYEQYF.

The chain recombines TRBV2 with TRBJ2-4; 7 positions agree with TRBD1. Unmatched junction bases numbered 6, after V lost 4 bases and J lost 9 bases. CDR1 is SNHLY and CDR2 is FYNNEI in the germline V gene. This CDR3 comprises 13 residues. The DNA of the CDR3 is TGTGCCAGCAGTGGCCAGGGGGTGCGCATTCAGTACTTC. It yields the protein CASSGQGVRIQYF.

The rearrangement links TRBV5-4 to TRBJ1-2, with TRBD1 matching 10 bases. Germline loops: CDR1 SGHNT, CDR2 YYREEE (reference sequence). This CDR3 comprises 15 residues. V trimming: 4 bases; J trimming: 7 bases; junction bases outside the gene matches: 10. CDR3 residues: CASSARPGQGSGYTF. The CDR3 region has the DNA TGTGCCAGCAGCGCTAGACCGGGACAGGGGAGTGGCTACACCTTC.

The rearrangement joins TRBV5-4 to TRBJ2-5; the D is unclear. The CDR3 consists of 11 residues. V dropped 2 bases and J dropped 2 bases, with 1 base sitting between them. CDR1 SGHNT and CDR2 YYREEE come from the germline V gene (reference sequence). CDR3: CASSFQETQYF. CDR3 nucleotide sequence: TGTGCCAGCAGCTTTCAAGAGACCCAGTACTTC. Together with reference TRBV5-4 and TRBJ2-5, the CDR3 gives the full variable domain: ETGVTQSPTHLIKTRGQQVTLRCSSQSGHNTVSWYQQALGQGPQFIFQYYREEENGRGNFPPRFSGLQFPNYSSELNVNALELDDSALYLCASSFQETQYFGPGTRLLVL.

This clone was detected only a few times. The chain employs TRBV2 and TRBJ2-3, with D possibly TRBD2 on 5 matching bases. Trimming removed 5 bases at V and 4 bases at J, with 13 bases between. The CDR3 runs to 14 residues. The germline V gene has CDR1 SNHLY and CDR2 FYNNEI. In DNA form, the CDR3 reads TGTGCCAGCAGTCGGGGTCCGGCCGCAGATACGCAGTATTTT. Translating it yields CASSRGPAADTQYF.